One and the same sample provided the 14 T cell receptor beta chains below, sequenced in a study of chemoradiotherapy in HPV16-positive cancers. Clones were read by immunoSEQ multiplex PCR, and TCRdb kept only the in-frame ones, dropping some. This sample has some 17,000 clones, with nearly 90% found just once. Here the sequenced sample was blood, taken from a patient who underwent chemoradiotherapy. The receptors here all came from a human donor with HPV-associated anogenital cancer.

This clone was recorded only once. The chain uses TRBV5-1 and TRBJ1-1, with D possibly matching TRBD1 (5 bases). The CDR3 consists of 15 residues. Germline CDR1 SGHRS, CDR2 YFSETQ. V lost 9 bases to trimming and J lost 0 bases, with 18 bases between them. CDR3 DNA sequence: TGCGCCACCTTCCGGGACGGACACTTGAACACTGAAGCTTTCTTT. It specifies CATFRDGHLNTEAFF.

The rearrangement links TRBV20-1 to TRBJ1-1; 7 bases are a match to TRBD1. This CDR3 is built from 11 residues. The germline gives CDR1 DFQATT, CDR2 SNEGSKA (reference sequence). Germline trimming cut 7 bases from V and 5 bases from J; bases unmatched to any gene: 4. The CDR3 here is CSVLRGTEAFF. The CDR3 nucleotides read TGCAGTGTCCTCAGGGGGACTGAAGCTTTCTTT.

In this sample, this clone turned up a few times. The V call is TRBV9, the J call TRBJ1-2; 9 bases fit TRBD1. CDR1 and CDR2 from the germline V gene are SGDLS and YYNGEE. The trim removed 4 bases at V and 3 bases at J, leaving 7 bases unmatched. This CDR3 comprises 15 residues. This CDR3 is CASSPQGQGDYGYTF. Here the CDR3 DNA reads TGTGCCAGCAGCCCACAGGGACAGGGTGACTATGGCTACACCTTC. The full variable domain, with the rest looked up from reference TRBV9 and TRBJ1-2, is DSGVTQTPKHLITATGQRVTLRCSPRSGDLSVYWYQQSLDQGLQFLIQYYNGEERAKGNILERFSAQQFPDLHSELNLSSLELGDSALYFCASSPQGQGDYGYTFGSGTRLTVV.

This chain joins TRBV7-6 and TRBJ1-5; D is undetermined. CDR3 length: 14 residues. Germline-derived CDR1 and CDR2 are SGHVS and FNYEAQ. V was pared by 5 bases and J by 4 bases, with 12 bases between. The CDR3 is CASSLGEGNQPQHF. For the CDR3, the DNA is TGTGCCAGCAGCCTCGGAGAAGGGAATCAGCCCCAGCATTTT.

This chain joins TRBV2 and TRBJ2-7; D unresolved. Looked up from germline, CDR1 is SNHLY and CDR2 is FYNNEI. The germline V and J ends were trimmed by 2 bases and 1 base, with 21 bases remaining between them. CDR3 size: 18 residues. The CDR3 DNA follows: TGTGCCAGCAGTGAACCTCGGACGTTAGGGATTGGTTCCTACGAGCAGTACTTC. The encoded protein is CASSEPRTLGIGSYEQYF.

The genes are TRBV19 and TRBJ1-2; D call uncertain. Germline CDR1 is LNHDA and CDR2 is SQIVND (reference sequence). The CDR3 totals 16 residues. V lost 5 bases to trimming and J lost 5 bases, with 21 bases between them. The CDR3 loop is CASSSSNMQASYGYTF. CDR3 bases: TGTGCCAGTAGTTCTTCAAATATGCAGGCCAGTTATGGCTACACCTTC.

The chain joins TRBV5-1 to TRBJ1-2; the D gene is possibly TRBD1 (6 bases). Trimming pared 5 bases from V and 2 bases from J, leaving 13 bases between. The CDR3 loop spans 14 amino acids. From germline, CDR1 is SGHRS and CDR2 YFSETQ. CDR3 sequence reads: CASSGDTGNYGYTF. In nucleotides, the CDR3 is TGCGCCAGCAGTGGGGACACCGGAAACTATGGCTACACCTTC.

The chain couples TRBV27 to TRBJ2-1, with TRBD2 identical over 9 bases. Germline V gene data show CDR1 as MNHEY and CDR2 as SMNVEV (reference sequence). The trim removed 6 bases at V and 4 bases at J, leaving 7 bases unmatched. This CDR3 has 15 residues. The CDR3 DNA reads TGTGCCAGCAGATCTCAGACTAGCGGATACAATGAGCAGTTCTTC. Protein: CASRSQTSGYNEQFF.

This chain connects TRBV7-3 to TRBJ1-1; possibly TRBD1 for D (5 bases). V lost 5 bases and J lost 3, with 13 bases in between. The germline V gene has CDR1 SGHTA and CDR2 FQGTGA. The length of the CDR3 is 14 residues. The CDR3 DNA sequence: TGTGCCAGCAGCCCCCGCGGGGGAGACACTGAAGCTTTCTTT. Translation: CASSPRGGDTEAFF.

Here the CDR3 DNA reads TGTGCCAGCAGTGCCGTAGGGGGTCCCACTGAAGCTTTCTTT. Translated: CASSAVGGPTEAFF. The chain carries TRBV2 and TRBJ1-1, with D tentatively TRBD1 (6 bases). The CDR3 covers 14 residues. Germline lookup yields CDR1 SNHLY and CDR2 FYNNEI. Trimming shortened V by 4 bases and J by 4 bases, and 13 bases separated the two germline ends. Variable domain in full (rest from reference TRBV2 and TRBJ1-1): EPEVTQTPSHQVTQMGQEVILRCVPISNHLYFYWYRQILGQKVEFLVSFYNNEISEKSEIFDDQFSVERPDGSNFTLKIRSTKLEDSAMYFCASSAVGGPTEAFFGQGTRLTVV.

The chain links TRBV4-1 to TRBJ1-1, with 7 positions matching TRBD1. V dropped 2 bases and J dropped 4; count of bases not matched to a gene: 7. Germline V CDR1 and CDR2: MGHRA, YSYEKL. The CDR3 runs 15 residues. The CDR3: CASSQLQGTPTEAFF. The CDR3 DNA reads as TGCGCCAGCAGCCAACTACAGGGGACTCCCACTGAAGCTTTCTTT.

The V and J genes are TRBV18 and TRBJ2-3; no clear D gene. V was trimmed by 5 bases and J by 2 bases, leaving 5 bases between them. CDR1 is KGHSH, CDR2 LQKENI, per germline. CDR3 length equals 12 residues. CDR3 residues: CASSRSTDTQYF. For the CDR3, the DNA is TGTGCCAGCTCAAGGTCCACAGATACGCAGTATTTT.

The chain combines TRBV29-1 with TRBJ2-7; tentative D call: TRBD2 (6 bases). V was pared by 6 bases and J by 3 bases, with 15 bases between. CDR3 length: 13 amino acids. Germline-derived CDR1 and CDR2 are SQVTM and ANQGSEA. For the CDR3, the DNA is TGCAGCGTGACCGGGACTGCGAACTACGAGCAGTACTTC. It codes for CSVTGTANYEQYF.

This chain links TRBV11-2 with TRBJ1-2; TRBD1 matches 7 bases. CDR1 is SGHAT and CDR2 is FQNNGV in the germline V gene. V shed 4 bases and J 0 bases; nucleotides not matched to a gene: 8. The CDR3 spans 16 residues. This CDR3 reads CASSSIHRGTNYGYTF. The DNA for the CDR3 is TGTGCCAGCAGCTCCATTCACAGGGGAACTAACTATGGCTACACCTTC. The full variable domain, in which reference TRBV11-2 and TRBJ1-2 provide the parts outside the CDR3, is EAGVAQSPRYKIIEKRQSVAFWCNPISGHATLYWYQQILGQGPKLLIQFQNNGVVDDSQLPKDRFSAERLKGVDSTLKIQPAKLEDSAVYLCASSSIHRGTNYGYTFGSGTRLTVV.